This T cell receptor beta chain comes out of a study of CD8+CD57+ T cells in acquired aplastic anemia. Study-wide points: In common between the patients and the controls were approximately 28 CD8+ CDR3 sequences.

Patients included in sequencing had previously demonstrated CD8+CD57+ cell expansion by flow cytometry. Trimming removed 0 bases at V and 7 bases at J, with 9 bases between. CDR3 length: 13 amino acids. Germline-derived CDR1 and CDR2 are SGDLS and YYNGEE. Using genomic DNA as the template, TCR beta VDJ and CDR3 profiling was carried out. MiXCR, run by TCRdb on the reads, gives a single entry per CDR3 protein. The sample has around 80,000 distinct CDR3 sequences, roughly three quarters seen once. Details on this clonotype: No antigen is known for it.

The chain is built from TRBV9 and TRBJ2-3; a weak D match, TRBD2 (5 bases). The TCR comes from a human donor with aplastic anemia. The sample consisted of sorted CD4+, CD8+, or CD8+CD57+ T cells (not recorded which) from PBMCs. The CDR3 DNA is TGTGCCAGCAGCGTAGGGACTTTAAATACGCAGTATTTT. Protein sequence: CASSVGTLNTQYF.